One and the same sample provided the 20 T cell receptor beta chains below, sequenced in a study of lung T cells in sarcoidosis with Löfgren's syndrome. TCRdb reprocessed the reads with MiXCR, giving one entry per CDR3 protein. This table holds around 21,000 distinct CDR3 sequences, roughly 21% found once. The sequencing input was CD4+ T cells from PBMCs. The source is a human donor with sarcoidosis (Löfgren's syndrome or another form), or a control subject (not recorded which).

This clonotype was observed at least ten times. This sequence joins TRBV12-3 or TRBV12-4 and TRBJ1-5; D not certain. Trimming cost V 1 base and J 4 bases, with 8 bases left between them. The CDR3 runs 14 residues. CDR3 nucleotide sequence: TGTGCCAGCAGTTTAGTCGGTGGGAATCAGCCCCAGCATTTT. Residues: CASSLVGGNQPQHF.

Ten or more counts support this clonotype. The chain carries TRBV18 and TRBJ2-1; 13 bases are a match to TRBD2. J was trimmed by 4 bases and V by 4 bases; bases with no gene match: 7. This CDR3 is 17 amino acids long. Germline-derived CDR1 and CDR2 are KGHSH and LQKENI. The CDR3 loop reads CASSQLAGGPTYNEQFF. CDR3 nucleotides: TGTGCCAGCTCACAACTAGCGGGAGGGCCAACATACAATGAGCAGTTCTTC.

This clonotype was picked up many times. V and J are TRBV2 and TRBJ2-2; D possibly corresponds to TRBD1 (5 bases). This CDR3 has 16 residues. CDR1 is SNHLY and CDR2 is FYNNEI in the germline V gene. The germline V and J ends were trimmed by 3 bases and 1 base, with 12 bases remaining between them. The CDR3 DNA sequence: TGTGCCAGCAGTGATCTGGGCCAGGGGAACACCGGGGAGCTGTTTTTT. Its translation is CASSDLGQGNTGELFF. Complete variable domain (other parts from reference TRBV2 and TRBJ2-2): EPEVTQTPSHQVTQMGQEVILRCVPISNHLYFYWYRQILGQKVEFLVSFYNNEISEKSEIFDDQFSVERPDGSNFTLKIRSTKLEDSAMYFCASSDLGQGNTGELFFGEGSRLTVL.

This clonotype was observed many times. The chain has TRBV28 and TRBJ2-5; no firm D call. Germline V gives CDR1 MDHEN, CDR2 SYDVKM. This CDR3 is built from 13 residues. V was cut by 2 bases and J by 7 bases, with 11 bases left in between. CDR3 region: CASSLSGWGTQYF. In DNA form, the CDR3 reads TGTGCCAGCAGTTTAAGTGGATGGGGGACCCAGTACTTC.

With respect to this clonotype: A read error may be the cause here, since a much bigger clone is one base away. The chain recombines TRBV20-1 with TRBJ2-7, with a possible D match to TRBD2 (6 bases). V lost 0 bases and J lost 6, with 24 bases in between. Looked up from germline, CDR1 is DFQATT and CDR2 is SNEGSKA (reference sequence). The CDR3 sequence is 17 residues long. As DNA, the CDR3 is TGCAGTGCTAGAGATCCCCAGGGAGGAATTCACTACTGCGAGCAGTACTTC. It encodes CSARDPQGGIHYCEQYF.

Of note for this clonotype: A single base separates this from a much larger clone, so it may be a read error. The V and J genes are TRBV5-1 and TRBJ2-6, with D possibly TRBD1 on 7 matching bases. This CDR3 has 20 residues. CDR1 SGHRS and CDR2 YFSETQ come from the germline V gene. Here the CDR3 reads CAGSLVGLRQGGSGANVLTF. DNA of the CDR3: TGCGCCGGCAGCTTGGTTGGTCTCAGACAGGGAGGCTCTGGGGCCAACGTCCTGACTTTC.

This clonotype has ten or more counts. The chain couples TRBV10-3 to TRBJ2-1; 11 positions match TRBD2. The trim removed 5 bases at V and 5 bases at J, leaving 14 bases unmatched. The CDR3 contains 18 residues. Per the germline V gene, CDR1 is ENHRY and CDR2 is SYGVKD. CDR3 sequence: CAISPGLADPRAHNEQFF. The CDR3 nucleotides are TGTGCCATCAGTCCGGGACTAGCGGACCCGCGAGCCCACAATGAGCAGTTCTTC.

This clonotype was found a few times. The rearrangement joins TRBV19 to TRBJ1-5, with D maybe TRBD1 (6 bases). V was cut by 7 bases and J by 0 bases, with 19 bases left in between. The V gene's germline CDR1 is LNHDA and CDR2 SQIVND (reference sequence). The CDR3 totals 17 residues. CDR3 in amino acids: CASKRAGQTHSNQPQHF. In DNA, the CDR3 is TGTGCCAGTAAGAGGGCTGGACAGACGCATAGCAATCAGCCCCAGCATTTT.

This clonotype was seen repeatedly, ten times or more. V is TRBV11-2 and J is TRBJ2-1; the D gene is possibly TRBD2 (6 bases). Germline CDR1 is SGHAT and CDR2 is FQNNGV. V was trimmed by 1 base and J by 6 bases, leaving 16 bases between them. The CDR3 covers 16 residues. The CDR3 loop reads CASSLAHRDGGNEQFF. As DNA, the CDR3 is TGTGCCAGCAGCTTAGCCCACCGGGACGGGGGCAATGAGCAGTTCTTC.

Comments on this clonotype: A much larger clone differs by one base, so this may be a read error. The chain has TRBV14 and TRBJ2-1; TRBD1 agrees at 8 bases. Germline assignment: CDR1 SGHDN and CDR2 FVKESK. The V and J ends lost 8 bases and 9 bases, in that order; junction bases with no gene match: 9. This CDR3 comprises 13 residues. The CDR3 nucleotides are TGTGCCAGCGGCTGGACAGGGATGGGTGAGCAGTTCTTC. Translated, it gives CASGWTGMGEQFF. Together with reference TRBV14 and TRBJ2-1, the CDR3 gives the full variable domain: EAGVTQFPSHSVIEKGQTVTLRCDPISGHDNLYWYRRVMGKEIKFLLHFVKESKQDESGMPNNRFLAERTGGTYSTLKVQPAELEDSGVYFCASGWTGMGEQFFGPGTRLTVL.

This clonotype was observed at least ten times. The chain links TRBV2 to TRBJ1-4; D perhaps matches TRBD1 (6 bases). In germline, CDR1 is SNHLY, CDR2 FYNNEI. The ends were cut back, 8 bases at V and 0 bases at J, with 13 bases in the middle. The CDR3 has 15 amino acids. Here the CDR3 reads CASGRQAPTNEKLFF. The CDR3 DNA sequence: TGTGCCAGCGGAAGACAGGCACCAACTAATGAAAAACTGTTTTTT. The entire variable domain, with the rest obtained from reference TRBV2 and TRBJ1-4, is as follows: EPEVTQTPSHQVTQMGQEVILRCVPISNHLYFYWYRQILGQKVEFLVSFYNNEISEKSEIFDDQFSVERPDGSNFTLKIRSTKLEDSAMYFCASGRQAPTNEKLFFGSGTQLSVL.

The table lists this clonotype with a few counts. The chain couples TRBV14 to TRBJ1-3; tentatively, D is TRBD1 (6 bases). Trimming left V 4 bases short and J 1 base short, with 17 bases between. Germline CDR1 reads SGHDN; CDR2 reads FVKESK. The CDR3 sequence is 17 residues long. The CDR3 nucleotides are TGTGCCAGCAGCCGCTTACAGGGTTTCGGTTCTGGAAACACCATATATTTT. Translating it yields CASSRLQGFGSGNTIYF.

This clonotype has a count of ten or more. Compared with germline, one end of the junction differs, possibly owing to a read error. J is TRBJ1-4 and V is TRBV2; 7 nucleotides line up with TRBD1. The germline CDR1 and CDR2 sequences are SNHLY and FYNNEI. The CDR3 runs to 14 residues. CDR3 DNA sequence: TGTGCCAGCAGACCCGGGACAGTTAATGAAAAACTGTCTTTT. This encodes CASRPGTVNEKLSF.

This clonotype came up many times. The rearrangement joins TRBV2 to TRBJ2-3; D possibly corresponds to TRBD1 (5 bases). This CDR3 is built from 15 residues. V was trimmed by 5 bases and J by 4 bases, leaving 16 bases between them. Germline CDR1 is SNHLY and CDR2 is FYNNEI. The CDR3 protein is CASSPRPGIADTQYF. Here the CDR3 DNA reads TGTGCCAGCAGTCCCCGACCAGGGATCGCAGATACGCAGTATTTT.

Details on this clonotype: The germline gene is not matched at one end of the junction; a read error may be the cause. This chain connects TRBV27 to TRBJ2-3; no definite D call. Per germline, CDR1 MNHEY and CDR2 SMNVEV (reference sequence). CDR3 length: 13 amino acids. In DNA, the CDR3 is TGTGCCAGCAGTCCCCCGGTATCAGATACTCAGTATTTT. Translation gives CASSPPVSDTQYF.

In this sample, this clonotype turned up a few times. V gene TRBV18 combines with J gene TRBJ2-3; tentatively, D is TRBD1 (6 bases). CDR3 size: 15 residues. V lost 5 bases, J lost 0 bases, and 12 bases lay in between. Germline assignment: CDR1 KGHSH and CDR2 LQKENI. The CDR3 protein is CASSIDQGSTDTQYF. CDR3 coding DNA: TGTGCCAGCTCAATAGACCAGGGGAGCACAGATACGCAGTATTTT.

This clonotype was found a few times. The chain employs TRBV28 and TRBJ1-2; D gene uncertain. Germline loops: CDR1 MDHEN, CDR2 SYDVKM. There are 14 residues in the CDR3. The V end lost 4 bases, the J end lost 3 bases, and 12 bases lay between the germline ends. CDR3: CASSSLEVDYGYTF. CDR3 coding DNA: TGTGCCAGCAGTTCGTTAGAGGTTGACTATGGCTACACCTTC.

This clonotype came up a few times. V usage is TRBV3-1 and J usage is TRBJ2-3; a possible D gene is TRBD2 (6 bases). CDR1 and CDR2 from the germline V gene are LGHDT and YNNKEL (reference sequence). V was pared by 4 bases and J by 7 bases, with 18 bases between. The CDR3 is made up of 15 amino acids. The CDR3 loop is CASSPAGPEDYTQYF. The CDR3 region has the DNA TGTGCCAGCAGCCCCGCGGGACCCGAGGATTATACGCAGTATTTT.

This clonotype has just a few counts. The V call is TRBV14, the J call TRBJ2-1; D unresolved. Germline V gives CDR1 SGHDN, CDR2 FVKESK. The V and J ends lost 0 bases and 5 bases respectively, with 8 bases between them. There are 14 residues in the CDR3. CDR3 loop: CASSQEPLHNEQFF. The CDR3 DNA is TGTGCCAGCAGCCAAGAACCCCTCCACAATGAGCAGTTCTTC.

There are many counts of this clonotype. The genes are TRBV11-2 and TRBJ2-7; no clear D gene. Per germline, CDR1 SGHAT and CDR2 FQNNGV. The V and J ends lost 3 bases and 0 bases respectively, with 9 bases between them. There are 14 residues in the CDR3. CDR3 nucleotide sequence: TGTGCCAGCAGCTTGGGCCACAGCTCCTACGAGCAGTACTTC. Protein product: CASSLGHSSYEQYF.